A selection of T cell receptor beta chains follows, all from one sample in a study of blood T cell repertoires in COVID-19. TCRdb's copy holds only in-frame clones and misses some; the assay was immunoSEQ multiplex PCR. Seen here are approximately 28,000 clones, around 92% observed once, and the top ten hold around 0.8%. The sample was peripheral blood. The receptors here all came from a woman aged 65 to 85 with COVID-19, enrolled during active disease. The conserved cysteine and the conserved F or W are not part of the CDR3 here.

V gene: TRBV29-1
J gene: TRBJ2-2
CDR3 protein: SVSLDTTGELF

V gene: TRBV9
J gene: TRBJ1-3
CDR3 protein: ASSVDDRGGLHSGNTIY

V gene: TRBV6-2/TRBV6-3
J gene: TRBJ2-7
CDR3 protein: ASSYADRRVHEQY

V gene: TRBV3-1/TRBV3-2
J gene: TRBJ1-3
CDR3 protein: ATGSSGNTIY

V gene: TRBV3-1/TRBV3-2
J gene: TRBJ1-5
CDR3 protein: ASSHKGVSQPQH

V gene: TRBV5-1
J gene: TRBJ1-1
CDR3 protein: ASSSRTGDETEAF

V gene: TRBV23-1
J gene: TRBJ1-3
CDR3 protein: ASSHRNTIY

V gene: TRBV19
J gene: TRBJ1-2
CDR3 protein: ASSTGPRSGYT

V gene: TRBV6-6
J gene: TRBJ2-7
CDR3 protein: ASRKDSSYEQY

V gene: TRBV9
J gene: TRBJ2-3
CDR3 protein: ASSLLAGTDTQY

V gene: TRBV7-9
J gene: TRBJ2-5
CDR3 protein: ASSRGQGETQY

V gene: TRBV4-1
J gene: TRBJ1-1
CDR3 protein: ASSQVEGGTEAF

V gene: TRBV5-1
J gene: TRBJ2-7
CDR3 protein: ASSLVGGSYEQY

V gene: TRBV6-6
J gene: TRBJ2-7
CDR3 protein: ASSPRPSGDYEQY

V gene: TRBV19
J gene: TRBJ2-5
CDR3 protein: ASSIRPGGIKETQY

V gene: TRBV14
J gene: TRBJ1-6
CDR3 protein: ASSQETVFNSPLH

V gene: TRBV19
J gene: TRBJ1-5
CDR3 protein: ASSRRENSNQPQH

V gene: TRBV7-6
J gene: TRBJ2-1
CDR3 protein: ASSLVPTNLYNEQF

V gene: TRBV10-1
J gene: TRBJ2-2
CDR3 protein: ASSTGRGHAGELF

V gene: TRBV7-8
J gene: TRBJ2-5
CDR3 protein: ASSFDRGQETQY

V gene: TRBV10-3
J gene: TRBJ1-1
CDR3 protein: AIRAGTEAF

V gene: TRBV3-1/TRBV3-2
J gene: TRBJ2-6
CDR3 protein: ASSASGANVLT

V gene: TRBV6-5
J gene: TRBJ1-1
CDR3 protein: ASSVIMNTEAF

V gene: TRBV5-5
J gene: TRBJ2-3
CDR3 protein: ASSLWDRSPTDTQY

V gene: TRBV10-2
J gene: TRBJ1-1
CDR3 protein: ASRAGEGDTEAF